Each of the 15 T cell receptor beta chains below was sequenced from the same sample in a study of regulatory T cells in long-lasting Graves disease. The time point denotes: persistent/refractory GD, antithyroid drugs over 5 years with positive TRAb. The authors made the TCR library using RNA they extracted from PBMCs. Investigators prepared the TCR beta libraries by applying iRepertoire HTBI primers and Arm-PCR of CDR3 regions. TCRdb independently ran MiXCR on the multiplex PCR reads; one entry per CDR3 protein. The repertoire includes roughly 300,000 distinct CDR3 sequences, 20% to 25% of them detected once, and around three fifths sits in the top ten. The input for sequencing was peripheral blood mononuclear cells (PBMCs), taken when the disease was refractory, from a patient treated with antithyroid drugs. The receptors here all came from a female donor with Graves disease.

This clonotype appeared many times. This chain joins TRBV15 and TRBJ2-5; D ambiguous. CDR3 length equals 13 residues. V gave up 0 bases and J gave up 5 bases, with 7 bases separating them. Germline-derived CDR1 and CDR2 are LNHNV and YYDKDF (reference sequence). CDR3: CATSRDRWETQYF. Here the CDR3 DNA reads TGTGCCACCAGCAGAGATCGGTGGGAGACCCAGTACTTC.

This clonotype was counted between two and nine times. The chain joins TRBV2 to TRBJ2-6; D uncertain. This CDR3 is built from 15 residues. CDR1 SNHLY and CDR2 FYNNEI come from the germline V gene. Trimming pared 6 bases from V and 0 bases from J, leaving 9 bases between. CDR3 region: CASRFAFSGANVLTF. CDR3 in DNA: TGTGCCAGCAGGTTCGCCTTCTCTGGGGCCAACGTCCTGACTTTC.

The chain uses TRBV2 and TRBJ2-5, with 15 bases identical to TRBD2. V gave up 3 bases and J gave up 5 bases; unmatched junction bases: 10. The CDR3 length is 18 residues. Germline V CDR1 and CDR2: SNHLY, FYNNEI. The CDR3: CASSDGRGLAGGAETQYF. The CDR3, as DNA: TGTGCCAGCAGTGATGGGAGGGGACTAGCGGGAGGCGCCGAGACCCAGTACTTC.

Ten or more counts support this clonotype. This sequence joins TRBV28 and TRBJ1-3, with a tentative D call TRBD1 (6 bases). The length of the CDR3 is 16 residues. Trimming took 7 bases from V and 7 from J, leaving 23 bases between them. Germline V gene data show CDR1 as MDHEN and CDR2 as SYDVKM. CDR3 in amino acids: CASNLRGGSSSNTIYF. Written as DNA, the CDR3 is TGTGCCAGCAACTTGAGGGGGGGTAGTTCGAGTAACACCATATATTTT.

The chain carries TRBV20-1 and TRBJ1-1; maybe TRBD1 (5 bases). From germline, CDR1 is DFQATT and CDR2 SNEGSKA (reference sequence). The CDR3 consists of 11 residues. Trimming removed 1 base at V and 6 bases at J, with 6 bases between. CDR3 protein: CSARGDAEAFF. The CDR3 region has the DNA TGCAGTGCTAGAGGGGACGCTGAAGCTTTCTTT.

This chain uses TRBV11-3 with TRBJ2-3; D is undetermined. The V gene's germline CDR1 is SGHNT and CDR2 YENEEA. V lost 5 bases and J lost 9, with 15 bases in between. The CDR3 is 13 amino acids. The CDR3 here is CASSPPSMETQYF. The CDR3 bases are TGTGCCAGCAGCCCGCCCAGTATGGAAACGCAGTATTTT.

This clonotype has just a few counts. This rearrangement joins TRBV24-1 to TRBJ1-4, with TRBD1 matching over 8 bases. The trim removed 2 bases at V and 0 bases at J, leaving 10 bases unmatched. The CDR3 loop spans 19 amino acids. Germline CDR1 KGHDR, CDR2 SFDVKD. The CDR3 DNA reads as TGTGCCACCAGTGATTCCGGGACAGGAGTACCTGCAACTAATGAAAAACTGTTTTTT. It yields the protein CATSDSGTGVPATNEKLFF.

This clonotype was counted only a few times. This sequence joins TRBV27 and TRBJ2-2, with D unclear. Germline loops: CDR1 MNHEY, CDR2 SMNVEV (reference sequence). This CDR3 is 17 amino acids long. Deletions cut 3 bases from V and 2 bases from J, with 16 bases between. The chain's CDR3 is CASSLSRRRPNTGELFF. The CDR3 DNA reads TGTGCCAGCAGTTTGAGTCGGCGCAGGCCCAACACCGGGGAGCTGTTTTTT.

This clonotype came up a few times. The rearrangement uses TRBV7-3 and TRBJ2-1; 9 nucleotides align to TRBD2. V dropped 1 base and J dropped 7; count of bases not matched to a gene: 11. CDR3 size: 17 residues. Germline V gene sequence: CDR1 SGHTA, CDR2 FQGTGA. The CDR3 DNA sequence: TGTGCCAGCAGCTTAATATCCGGGGGACTAGCCGGGAATGAGCAGTTCTTC. Amino acids: CASSLISGGLAGNEQFF.

This clonotype occurred a few times. The chain is built from TRBV20-1 and TRBJ2-5; D ambiguous. Germline CDR1 DFQATT, CDR2 SNEGSKA (reference sequence). Trimming removed 1 base from V and 4 bases from J, with 7 bases in between. The CDR3 extends over 12 amino acids. The CDR3 region is CSARVVVETQYF. The CDR3 DNA follows: TGCAGTGCTAGAGTTGTAGTAGAGACCCAGTACTTC.

The chain combines TRBV14 with TRBJ2-1, with D possibly matching TRBD2 (6 bases). Trimming removed 1 base at V and 2 bases at J, with 12 bases between. Germline-derived CDR1 and CDR2 are SGHDN and FVKESK. The CDR3 runs to 16 residues. The CDR3: CASSQGAGIPYNEQFF. CDR3 in DNA: TGTGCCAGCAGCCAAGGGGCGGGAATACCCTACAATGAGCAGTTCTTC.

This clonotype came up a few times. The V and J genes are TRBV29-1 and TRBJ2-5; TRBD1 matches at 8 bases. After removal of 3 bases from V and 4 bases from J, the junction contained 10 bases not matched to a gene. This CDR3 contains 15 residues. Germline V gives CDR1 SQVTM, CDR2 ANQGSEA. The CDR3 loop reads CSVDSGGKGGETQYF. The CDR3 DNA follows: TGCAGCGTTGATTCAGGGGGCAAAGGGGGAGAGACCCAGTACTTC. The whole variable domain, remainder taken from reference TRBV29-1 and TRBJ2-5, is SAVISQKPSRDICQRGTSLTIQCQVDSQVTMMFWYRQQPGQSLTLIATANQGSEATYESGFVIDKFPISRPNLTFSTLTVSNMSPEDSSIYLCSVDSGGKGGETQYFGPGTRLLVL.

This chain connects TRBV18 to TRBJ2-1, with TRBD1 matching 7 bases. There are 14 residues in the CDR3. CDR1 KGHSH and CDR2 LQKENI come from the germline V gene. J lost 9 bases, V lost 3 bases, and 8 bases had no gene match. This CDR3 reads CASSPGEGGAEQFF. In DNA, the CDR3 is TGTGCCAGCTCACCGGGAGAAGGGGGCGCTGAGCAGTTCTTC.

This clonotype was picked up many times. This rearrangement joins TRBV6-1 to TRBJ1-4; no reliable D call. Trimming cost V 2 bases and J 4 bases, with 11 bases left between them. The germline V gene has CDR1 MNHNS and CDR2 SASEGT. The length of the CDR3 is 15 residues. The CDR3, as DNA: TGTGCCAGCAGTGAAATGAGACCCAATAATGAAAAACTGTTTTTT. Protein sequence: CASSEMRPNNEKLFF.

This clonotype was observed a few times. The chain joins TRBV27 to TRBJ1-1; D call uncertain. The germline gives CDR1 MNHEY, CDR2 SMNVEV (reference sequence). CDR3 length: 11 amino acids. With 4 bases removed from V and 6 bases from J, the gap between germline ends came to 6 bases. CDR3 DNA: TGTGCCAGCAGTTCACAGTCTGAAGCTTTCTTT. Its protein is CASSSQSEAFF.